A selection of T cell receptor beta chains follows, all from one sample in a study of T cell responses to AZD1222 COVID-19 vaccine. Sequenced by immunoSEQ multiplex PCR; TCRdb stores in-frame clones only, minus some. The sample holds about 180,000 clones, 90% to 95% seen once. The sequences come from peripheral blood, collected 28 days after the second AZD1222 dose. The receptors derive from an adult who received the AZD1222 COVID-19 vaccine. Each CDR3 is given with its conserved first and last residue. The D gene is left open where the match is weak. For some rows the clone size is stated as once, few or many, or as a class when expanded; others skip it.

abundance: -; d_gene: TRBD1; j_gene: TRBJ1-6; v_gene: TRBV5-1; CDR3nt: TGCGCCAGCAGCTTGGCCGGGACAGGGAATTCACCCCTCCACTTT; CDR3aa: CASSLAGTGNSPLHF
abundance: -; d_gene: -; j_gene: TRBJ1-3; v_gene: TRBV27; CDR3nt: TGTGCCAGCTCTAACCCAGGAACTGGAAACACCATATATTTT; CDR3aa: CASSNPGTGNTIYF
abundance: -; d_gene: TRBD1; j_gene: TRBJ1-1; v_gene: TRBV6-6; CDR3nt: TGTGCCAGCATAGGGACAGGGGACGCGGCTGAAGCTTTCTTT; CDR3aa: CASIGTGDAAEAFF
abundance: -; d_gene: -; j_gene: TRBJ1-5; v_gene: TRBV2; CDR3nt: TGTGCCAGCAGTGTTAAGGGCCATCAGCCCCAGCATTTT; CDR3aa: CASSVKGHQPQHF
abundance: -; d_gene: -; j_gene: TRBJ1-2; v_gene: TRBV14; CDR3nt: TGTGCCAGCAGCCAAGAGCATGGATTTGTTAACTATGGCTACACCTTC; CDR3aa: CASSQEHGFVNYGYTF
abundance: once; d_gene: -; j_gene: TRBJ1-1; v_gene: TRBV6-6; CDR3nt: TGTGCCAGCAGTTCCTCACAGGGCGGGAGAACTGAAGCTTTCTTT; CDR3aa: CASSSSQGGRTEAFF
abundance: -; d_gene: TRBD2; j_gene: TRBJ2-7; v_gene: TRBV3-1/TRBV3-2; CDR3nt: TGTGCCAGCAGCCGCTGGACTAGCGGGCGCTCCTCCTACGAGCAGTACTTC; CDR3aa: CASSRWTSGRSSYEQYF
abundance: -; d_gene: TRBD1; j_gene: TRBJ2-1; v_gene: TRBV19; CDR3nt: TGTGCCAGTAGCCGGGACAGCGACTCCTACAATGAGCAGTTCTTC; CDR3aa: CASSRDSDSYNEQFF
abundance: -; d_gene: -; j_gene: TRBJ1-6; v_gene: TRBV2; CDR3nt: TGTGCCACCCACAGGATATTAGGGAATTCACCCCTCCACTTT; CDR3aa: CATHRILGNSPLHF
abundance: -; d_gene: TRBD1; j_gene: TRBJ1-4; v_gene: TRBV11-3; CDR3nt: TGTGCCAGCAGCTTAAATCCCCCGGGGACAGCCTTTCATGAAAAACTGTTTTTT; CDR3aa: CASSLNPPGTAFHEKLFF
abundance: -; d_gene: TRBD2; j_gene: TRBJ2-7; v_gene: TRBV6-5; CDR3nt: TGTGCCAGCAGTTACTTCGGACGGGGGGGCGAGCAGTACTTC; CDR3aa: CASSYFGRGGEQYF
abundance: -; d_gene: -; j_gene: TRBJ1-2; v_gene: TRBV28; CDR3nt: TGTGCCAGCAGTTCCACCCGGGGCTCGGGCTACACCTTC; CDR3aa: CASSSTRGSGYTF
abundance: -; d_gene: -; j_gene: TRBJ2-3; v_gene: TRBV19; CDR3nt: TGTGCCAGTAGTATAGGGGACTCCGTGGGGGATACGCAGTATTTT; CDR3aa: CASSIGDSVGDTQYF
abundance: -; d_gene: TRBD2; j_gene: TRBJ2-7; v_gene: TRBV7-2; CDR3nt: TGTGCCAGCAGCTTAGCGCTCAATAGCGGGGGGCCTAGCTACGAGCAGTACTTC; CDR3aa: CASSLALNSGGPSYEQYF
abundance: -; d_gene: -; j_gene: TRBJ1-1; v_gene: TRBV3-1/TRBV3-2; CDR3nt: TGTGCCAGCAGCCGATGGTCTGTGGCTGAAGCTTTCTTT; CDR3aa: CASSRWSVAEAFF
abundance: -; d_gene: -; j_gene: TRBJ1-1; v_gene: TRBV18; CDR3nt: TGTGCCAGCTCACTCCAAAGGAGCATGACCACTGAAGCTTTCTTT; CDR3aa: CASSLQRSMTTEAFF
abundance: -; d_gene: -; j_gene: TRBJ1-4; v_gene: TRBV2; CDR3nt: TGTGCCAGCGGGAGTCGATGGAGCCGGCTGTTTTTT; CDR3aa: CASGSRWSRLFF
abundance: -; d_gene: -; j_gene: TRBJ2-7; v_gene: TRBV11-2; CDR3nt: TGTGCCAGCAGCTTCTTTGCAGGGGTCAACTACGAGCAGTACTTC; CDR3aa: CASSFFAGVNYEQYF
abundance: -; d_gene: -; j_gene: TRBJ2-2; v_gene: TRBV13; CDR3nt: TGTGCCAGCAGCTTTTCAAAAGTCGGGGGCACCGGGGAGCTGTTTTTT; CDR3aa: CASSFSKVGGTGELFF
abundance: -; d_gene: TRBD2; j_gene: TRBJ2-3; v_gene: TRBV13; CDR3nt: TGTGCCAGCAGCTTAAGGCAGGCGGGGGGGTACACAGATACGCAGTATTTT; CDR3aa: CASSLRQAGGYTDTQYF
abundance: -; d_gene: -; j_gene: TRBJ2-1; v_gene: TRBV30; CDR3nt: TGTGCCTGGAGTGGGGGGGCAGGGCCCTACAATGAGCAGTTCTTC; CDR3aa: CAWSGGAGPYNEQFF
abundance: -; d_gene: -; j_gene: TRBJ1-4; v_gene: TRBV19; CDR3nt: TGTGCCAGTAGACGGGACACCGATGAAAAACTGTTTTTT; CDR3aa: CASRRDTDEKLFF
abundance: -; d_gene: TRBD1; j_gene: TRBJ1-2; v_gene: TRBV18; CDR3nt: TGTGCCAGCTCACCACCTTGGACAGGGGTAGGAGGCTACACCTTC; CDR3aa: CASSPPWTGVGGYTF
abundance: -; d_gene: -; j_gene: TRBJ1-4; v_gene: TRBV28; CDR3nt: TGTGCCACAAGTACAACTAATGAAAAACTGTTTTTT; CDR3aa: CATSTTNEKLFF
abundance: -; d_gene: -; j_gene: TRBJ1-5; v_gene: TRBV3-1/TRBV3-2; CDR3nt: TGTGCCAGCAGCCAACAGGGTCGGCAGCCCCAGCATTTT; CDR3aa: CASSQQGRQPQHF
abundance: -; d_gene: TRBD1; j_gene: TRBJ2-7; v_gene: TRBV12-3/TRBV12-4; CDR3nt: TGTGCCAGCAGTCCGGGACAGTTATACGAGCAGTACTTC; CDR3aa: CASSPGQLYEQYF
abundance: few; d_gene: -; j_gene: TRBJ1-3; v_gene: TRBV28; CDR3nt: TGTGCCAGCAGCCTACTTTCCTCTGGAAACACCATATATTTT; CDR3aa: CASSLLSSGNTIYF
abundance: -; d_gene: TRBD1; j_gene: TRBJ1-2; v_gene: TRBV5-1; CDR3nt: TGCGCCAGCAGCTCGACCGGGACAGGGATTGGGGTAGATGGCTACACCTTC; CDR3aa: CASSSTGTGIGVDGYTF